This T cell receptor (beta chain) was identified in a study of T cell changes during pregnancy in multiple sclerosis. CDR3 length: 16 amino acids. The junction had 6 bases not matched to a gene; V was cut back by 0 bases and J by 4 bases. Germline loops: CDR1 SGHTA, CDR2 FQGNSA. Using immunoSEQ multiplex PCR, the repertoire was profiled, and TCRdb retains in-frame clones only, with some absent. Among over 65,000 clones listed, more than 80% were seen once. The V gene is TRBV7-2, the J gene TRBJ2-3, with 8 bases matching TRBD2. The material was peripheral blood, obtained in the second trimester of pregnancy. This clonotype originated in a female donor with multiple sclerosis, enrolled in a pregnancy study. CDR3 coding DNA: TGTGCCAGCAGCTTAGCCTCGGGGGGGCCGGCAGATACGCAGTATTTT. It codes for CASSLASGGPADTQYF.